Below, 22 T cell receptor beta chains from the same sample are listed, as sequenced in a study of molecular identifiers for immune sequencing clone quantification. TCRdb analysed the PCR reads with MiXCR anew, one entry per CDR3 protein. Altogether approximately 500,000 distinct CDR3 sequences are present, about a fifth being singletons, with the ten largest covering about 0.84%. The sequencing input was naive CD8+ T cells from blood, with Jurkat cell RNA spiked in. The sample's subset: FACS-sorted CD8+CD4-CCR7+CD45RA+ naive T cells. These receptors were obtained from a human donor in good health. Some libraries in this study had Jurkat cell RNA spiked in.

The chain couples TRBV27 to TRBJ2-3, with D possibly being TRBD2 (7 bases). In germline, CDR1 is MNHEY, CDR2 SMNVEV (reference sequence). The CDR3 covers 16 residues. V dropped 5 bases and J dropped 0 bases, with 15 bases sitting between them. Here the CDR3 reads CASSAWGGDSTDTQYF. CDR3 nucleotides: TGTGCCAGCAGTGCCTGGGGGGGCGATAGCACAGATACGCAGTATTTT.

About this clonotype: This may be a read error: a much more frequent sequence differs by one nucleotide. The rearrangement uses TRBV6-5 and TRBJ2-2; 8 nucleotides align to TRBD1. This CDR3 contains 16 residues. Per germline, CDR1 MNHEY and CDR2 SVGAGI. The CDR3 loop reads CAGSSGQGGLTGELFF. The CDR3 DNA reads as TGTGCCGGCAGTTCCGGACAGGGAGGTTTGACCGGGGAGCTGTTTTTT.

Many counts were recorded for this clonotype. The chain joins TRBV5-6 to TRBJ1-1; D not certain. The ends were cut back, 4 bases at V and 3 bases at J, with 22 bases in the middle. The CDR3 has 17 residues. Germline assignment: CDR1 SGHDT and CDR2 YYEEEE. CDR3 residues: CASSPESPPGMDTEAFF. The DNA for the CDR3 is TGTGCCAGCAGCCCCGAATCTCCCCCCGGAATGGACACTGAAGCTTTCTTT.

This clonotype occurred many times. This chain connects TRBV6-5 to TRBJ2-6; D gene uncertain. This CDR3 is built from 14 residues. Trimming stripped 0 bases from V and 3 bases from J, with 3 bases between. Germline loops: CDR1 MNHEY, CDR2 SVGAGI. The CDR3 DNA sequence: TGTGCCAGCAGTTACTCCCATGGGGCCAACGTCCTGACTTTC. Translation: CASSYSHGANVLTF.

Concerning this clonotype: This may arise from a read error, as a much more abundant clone is one base away. This chain uses TRBV6-2 or TRBV6-3 with TRBJ2-2; 7 bases are shared with TRBD2. This CDR3 is 13 amino acids long. Germline CDR1 reads MNHEY; CDR2 reads SVGEGT. The CDR3 DNA sequence: TGTGCCAGCACGGGACTACTTACCGAGGAGCTGTTTTTT. Translation: CASTGLLTEELFF.

This clonotype was seen more than once but under ten times. The genes are TRBV12-3 or TRBV12-4 and TRBJ2-2; 10 bases align to TRBD2. J gave up 5 bases and V 5 bases, and 5 bases lay outside the gene matches. The CDR3 length is 15 residues. CDR3 DNA: TGTGCCAGCAGTACGGGGACTAGCGTAACCGGGGAGCTGTTTTTT. This translates into CASSTGTSVTGELFF.

Worth noting for this clonotype: The CDR3 ends on some other residue instead of the conserved phenylalanine or tryptophan, so this is likely a read error. The rearrangement uses TRBV9 and TRBJ1-3, with D possibly being TRBD1 (6 bases). The V gene lost 0 bases and the J gene lost 2 bases, with 9 bases spanning the gap. This CDR3 comprises 15 residues. Germline V gene data show CDR1 as SGDLS and CDR2 as YYNGEE. The CDR3 spells CASSVVEGAGNTIYL. CDR3 sequence (DNA): TGTGCCAGCAGCGTAGTAGAGGGGGCTGGAAACACCATATATTTA.

This clonotype came up a few times. The genes are TRBV12-5 and TRBJ1-1, with TRBD1 as a possible D gene (5 bases). The V end was cut by 4 bases, the J end by 5 bases, with 11 bases between. CDR3 length: 13 amino acids. Germline CDR1 LGHNT, CDR2 FRNRAP. The CDR3 reads CASGYVAGTEAFF. CDR3 coding DNA: TGTGCTAGTGGTTATGTCGCAGGGACTGAAGCTTTCTTT.

V usage is TRBV9 and J usage is TRBJ1-1; D might be TRBD1 (6 bases). The V gene's germline CDR1 is SGDLS and CDR2 YYNGEE. CDR3 length equals 15 residues. The V and J ends lost 4 bases and 4 bases respectively, with 17 bases between them. In DNA form, the CDR3 reads TGTGCCAGCAGCCCCGGCCTAGGGGGGGGCACTGAAGCTTTCTTT. Translating gives CASSPGLGGGTEAFF.

The V and J genes are TRBV7-9 and TRBJ2-1, with D maybe TRBD2 (6 bases). The CDR3 spans 14 residues. V lost 7 bases to trimming and J lost 9 bases, with 19 bases between them. Germline V gene lookup returns CDR1 SEHNR and CDR2 FQNEAQ (reference sequence). CDR3 amino acids: CASTQTSSLGEQFF. CDR3 in DNA: TGTGCCAGCACCCAGACTAGTTCCCTGGGTGAGCAGTTCTTC.

This clonotype has at least ten counts. The rearrangement joins TRBV2 to TRBJ2-3, with D tentatively TRBD2 (6 bases). CDR3 length: 14 residues. The V gene lost 9 bases and the J gene lost 2 bases, with 15 bases spanning the gap. Germline V lookup: CDR1 SNHLY, CDR2 FYNNEI. The CDR3 protein is CARTDRLDTDTQYF. In DNA, the CDR3 is TGTGCCAGGACAGACAGACTAGACACAGATACGCAGTATTTT. The variable domain in full, with the rest retrieved from reference TRBV2 and TRBJ2-3, is EPEVTQTPSHQVTQMGQEVILRCVPISNHLYFYWYRQILGQKVEFLVSFYNNEISEKSEIFDDQFSVERPDGSNFTLKIRSTKLEDSAMYFCARTDRLDTDTQYFGPGTRLTVL.

This clonotype was observed a few times. J is TRBJ2-5 and V is TRBV7-9, with D tentatively TRBD1 or TRBD2 (6 bases each). In germline, CDR1 is SEHNR, CDR2 FQNEAQ (reference sequence). The CDR3 is 17 residues long. V lost 5 bases and J 2 bases, leaving 21 bases between the germline ends. CDR3 region: CASSLLGAGRDQETQYF. CDR3 in DNA: TGTGCCAGCAGCCTCCTGGGGGCAGGGCGGGATCAAGAGACCCAGTACTTC.

This clonotype was detected many times. The chain links TRBV7-3 to TRBJ2-4; perhaps D is TRBD1 or TRBD2 (6 bases each). Germline V gene sequence: CDR1 SGHTA, CDR2 FQGTGA. This CDR3 has 16 amino acids. V was shortened by 1 base and J by 6 bases, with 16 bases between the two germline ends. The CDR3 nucleotides read TGTGCCAGCAGCTTAAGTGGGGGGCTAGATAGAAACATTCAGTACTTC. This codes for CASSLSGGLDRNIQYF.

The chain couples TRBV20-1 to TRBJ1-1; D is unresolved. This CDR3 spans 13 amino acids. CDR1 is DFQATT and CDR2 is SNEGSKA in the germline V gene (reference sequence). V lost 6 bases and J 5 bases, leaving 16 bases between the germline ends. CDR3 nucleotides: TGCAGTGCCATAAGCTGGGGAGAAACTGAAGCTTTCTTT. It translates to CSAISWGETEAFF.

The rearrangement links TRBV29-1 to TRBJ2-1, with D uncertain. V was trimmed by 7 bases and J by 2 bases, leaving 9 bases between them. Per germline, CDR1 SQVTM and CDR2 ANQGSEA. The CDR3 is 12 amino acids. CDR3 amino acids: CSARSTYNEQFF. CDR3 DNA: TGCAGCGCGAGATCTACCTACAATGAGCAGTTCTTC.

V and J are TRBV6-1 and TRBJ2-7, with D possibly matching TRBD1 (6 bases). V was trimmed by 10 bases and J by 6 bases, leaving 16 bases between them. This CDR3 spans 12 amino acids. The V gene's germline CDR1 is MNHNS and CDR2 SASEGT. CDR3 nucleotides: TGTGCCACCATGGGTGTAGGGGGCGAGCAGTACTTC. This translates into CATMGVGGEQYF.

In nucleotides, the CDR3 is TGTGCCAGCAAAAAACTAGCGGGAGACTACGGGCTGTACTTC. This sequence encodes CASKKLAGDYGLYF. The V call is TRBV5-3, the J call TRBJ2-7; 11 bases align to TRBD2. TRBV5-3 is an open reading frame, and its role is uncertain. CDR3 length equals 14 residues. Trimming cost V 8 bases and J 12 bases; bases outside gene matches: 16.

This chain links TRBV10-3 with TRBJ2-1; possibly TRBD2 for D (6 bases). The CDR3 is 15 amino acids. Trimming removed 2 bases from V and 6 bases from J, with 14 bases in between. Germline lookup yields CDR1 ENHRY and CDR2 SYGVKD. In DNA, the CDR3 is TGTGCCATCAGTGAGATGGGACTGGGGGTCAATGAGCAGTTCTTC. This translates into CAISEMGLGVNEQFF.

The rearrangement joins TRBV4-1 to TRBJ1-1, with D uncertain. The germline CDR1 and CDR2 sequences are MGHRA and YSYEKL. Trimming stripped 0 bases from V and 1 base from J, with 9 bases between. This CDR3 is 15 amino acids long. The CDR3 is CASSQDNRGNTEAFF. CDR3 sequence (DNA): TGCGCCAGCAGCCAAGATAATCGCGGGAACACTGAAGCTTTCTTT.

There are many counts of this clonotype. The chain recombines TRBV9 with TRBJ2-7; D not resolved. Trimming cost V 3 bases and J 5 bases, with 12 bases left between them. CDR3 size: 13 residues. Germline lookup yields CDR1 SGDLS and CDR2 YYNGEE. The CDR3 loop is CASSARSRDEQYF. CDR3 sequence (DNA): TGTGCCAGCAGCGCCCGCAGCCGGGACGAGCAGTACTTC.

This clonotype was recorded only once. The CDR3 DNA reads TGCGCCAGCGGCCTGGGACAGCGCCAAGAGACCCAGTACTTC. Translating it yields CASGLGQRQETQYF. This chain connects TRBV4-1 to TRBJ2-5, with TRBD1 identical over 7 bases. V trimming: 8 bases; J trimming: 1 base; junction bases outside the gene matches: 7. This CDR3 has 14 residues. Germline V gene data show CDR1 as MGHRA and CDR2 as YSYEKL.

This clonotype was picked up many times. The rearrangement links TRBV4-1 to TRBJ1-4, with 12 bases matching TRBD1. Germline-derived CDR1 and CDR2 are MGHRA and YSYEKL. The trim removed 4 bases at V and 3 bases at J, leaving 3 bases unmatched. The CDR3 is 16 amino acids. DNA for the CDR3: TGCGCCAGCAGCCTGGGACAGGGGGCGCCTAATGAAAAACTGTTTTTT. This sequence encodes CASSLGQGAPNEKLFF.